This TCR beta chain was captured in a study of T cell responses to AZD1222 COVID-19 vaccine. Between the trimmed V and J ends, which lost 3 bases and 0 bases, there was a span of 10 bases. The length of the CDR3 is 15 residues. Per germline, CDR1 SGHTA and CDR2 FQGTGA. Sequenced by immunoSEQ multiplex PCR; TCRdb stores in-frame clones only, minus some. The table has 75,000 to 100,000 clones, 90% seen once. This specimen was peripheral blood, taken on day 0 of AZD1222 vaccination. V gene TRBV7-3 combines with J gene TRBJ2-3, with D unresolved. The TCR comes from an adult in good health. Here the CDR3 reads CASSFPLTSTDTQYF. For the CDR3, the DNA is TGTGCCAGCAGCTTCCCCCTTACTAGCACAGATACGCAGTATTTT.